This TCR beta chain was recovered during a study of T cells in Graves' hyperthyroidism and ophthalmopathy. The study defined stable Graves' hyperthyroidism as no ophthalmopathy progression within 18 months. The investigators amplified TCR beta CDR3 regions from RNA transcripts. The primer set for the first-round RT-PCR of the TCR CDR3 was HTBI. Each CDR3 protein is one row after TCRdb ran MiXCR on the multiplex PCR reads. Seen here are around 340,000 distinct CDR3 sequences, roughly 18% observed once, and the top ten hold 45% to 55%. V lost 6 bases, J lost 3 bases, and 18 bases lay in between. CDR1 and CDR2 (germline): SNHLY, FYNNEI. The CDR3 sequence is 16 residues long.

The chain recombines TRBV2 with TRBJ2-1; D not certain. Sequenced material: blood. The source of this sequence is a woman in her 50s with Graves' hyperthyroidism. The CDR3 protein is CASSPLALESYNEQFF. CDR3 DNA: TGTGCCAGCAGCCCGTTAGCCCTAGAAAGCTACAATGAGCAGTTCTTC. The complete variable domain, with remaining parts taken from reference TRBV2 and TRBJ2-1, reads EPEVTQTPSHQVTQMGQEVILRCVPISNHLYFYWYRQILGQKVEFLVSFYNNEISEKSEIFDDQFSVERPDGSNFTLKIRSTKLEDSAMYFCASSPLALESYNEQFFGPGTRLTVL.